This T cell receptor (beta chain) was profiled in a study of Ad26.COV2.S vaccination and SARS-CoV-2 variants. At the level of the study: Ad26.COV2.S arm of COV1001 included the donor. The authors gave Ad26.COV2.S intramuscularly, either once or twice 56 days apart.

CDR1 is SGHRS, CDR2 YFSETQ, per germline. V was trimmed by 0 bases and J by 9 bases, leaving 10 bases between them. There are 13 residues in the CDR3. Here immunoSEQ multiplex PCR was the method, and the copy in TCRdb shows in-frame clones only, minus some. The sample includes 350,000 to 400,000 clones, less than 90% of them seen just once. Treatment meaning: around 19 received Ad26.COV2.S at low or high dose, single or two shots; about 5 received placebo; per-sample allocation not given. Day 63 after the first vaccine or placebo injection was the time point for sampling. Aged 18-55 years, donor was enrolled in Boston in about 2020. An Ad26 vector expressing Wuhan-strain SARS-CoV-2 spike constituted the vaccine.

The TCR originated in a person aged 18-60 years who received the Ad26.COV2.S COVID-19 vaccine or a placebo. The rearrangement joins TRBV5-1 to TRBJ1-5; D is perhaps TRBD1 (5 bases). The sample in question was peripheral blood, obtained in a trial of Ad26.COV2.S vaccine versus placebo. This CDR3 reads CASSLDPGGPQHF. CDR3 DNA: TGCGCCAGCAGCTTGGATCCGGGGGGGCCCCAGCATTTT.